A selection of T cell receptor beta chains follows, all from one sample in a study of blood T cell repertoires in COVID-19. The data were produced by immunoSEQ multiplex PCR, yet TCRdb's version contains in-frame clones alone and is incomplete. The sample consists of approximately 130,000 clones, about 86% of them appearing once. The specimen was peripheral blood. These receptors originate from an elderly man with active or convalescent COVID-19. The conserved cysteine and the conserved F or W are not part of the CDR3 here.

V: TRBV4-2; CDR3: ASSPTGTSTDTQY
V: TRBV10-2; CDR3: ASSSGARTDTQY
V: TRBV27; CDR3: ASSPGQGYGYT
V: TRBV19; CDR3: ASSRRTVATNEKLF
V: TRBV7-3; CDR3: ASSLRRGTEAF
V: TRBV12-3/TRBV12-4; CDR3: ASRGQLNTEAF
V: TRBV7-2; CDR3: ASSLAQGRFGANVLT
V: TRBV12-3/TRBV12-4; CDR3: ASRPGGPAEQY
V: TRBV7-2; CDR3: ASSWYRGDKETQY
V: TRBV7-2; CDR3: ASSLDRAPDTQY
V: TRBV28; CDR3: ASRPPGQGNEKLF
V: TRBV28; CDR3: ASSIQGYGYT
V: TRBV4-1; CDR3: ASSFREGTDTQY
V: TRBV10-3; CDR3: AISGLRGTEQF
V: TRBV14; CDR3: ASSHLTGGAYTDTQY
V: TRBV18; CDR3: ASSPSSLNTEAF
V: TRBV3-1/TRBV3-2; CDR3: ASSQVPGAEAF
V: TRBV7-9; CDR3: ANSIQAETEAF
V: TRBV20-1; CDR3: SAGVPGQIYEQY
V: TRBV6-2/TRBV6-3; CDR3: ASSYSRLGQGQPQH
V: TRBV4-3; CDR3: ASSQTDRGRAAF
V: TRBV29-1; CDR3: SVRDNTDTQY
V: TRBV7-9; CDR3: ASRPGGGLAGISSYEQY
V: TRBV5-1; CDR3: ASTPSGVSYEQY